Following are 2 T cell receptor beta chains from one sample sequenced in a study of blood T cell repertoires in COVID-19. Method: immunoSEQ multiplex PCR; TCRdb's copy keeps in-frame clones and lacks some. This sample has about 130,000 clones; about 80% occur once, and the top ten carry around 8.4%. Sequencing was performed on PBMCs or T cells enriched from blood (not recorded which). The source of these receptors is a man in his forties or fifties who had recovered from COVID-19.

The gene calls are TRBV19 and TRBJ1-2, with 9 bases matching TRBD1. This CDR3 has 17 amino acids. Germline loops: CDR1 LNHDA, CDR2 SQIVND (reference sequence). Losses at the gene ends were 9 bases for V and 3 bases for J; bases not matched to a gene: 17. CDR3 in amino acids: CASDPFGTGIPYYGYTF. CDR3 nucleotides: TGTGCCAGCGACCCCTTCGGGACAGGGATCCCCTACTATGGCTACACCTTC. The entire variable domain, with the rest obtained from reference TRBV19 and TRBJ1-2, is as follows: DGGITQSPKYLFRKEGQNVTLSCEQNLNHDAMYWYRQDPGQGLRLIYYSQIVNDFQKGDIAEGYSVSREKKESFPLTVTSAQKNPTAFYLCASDPFGTGIPYYGYTFGSGTRLTVV.

The chain is built from TRBV28 and TRBJ1-5; 9 bases match TRBD1. Trimming at V came to 5 bases and at J to 7 bases, leaving 12 bases not matched to a gene. CDR1 MDHEN and CDR2 SYDVKM come from the germline V gene. CDR3 size: 16 residues. The CDR3 here is CASSRPRTGEQQPQHF. DNA for the CDR3: TGTGCCAGCAGTCGACCGCGGACAGGGGAGCAACAGCCCCAGCATTTT.